What follows are 6 T cell receptor beta chains derived from one specimen sequenced in a study of early T cells in non-severe SARS-CoV-2 infection (dated by TCRdb to about 2021). Library construction relied on 5' RACE. Reads for this sample came from a NextSeq 500. The public reads were reprocessed in TCRdb via fastp at Q25 and MiXCR, keeping in-frame beta chains. For every CDR3 protein sequence, its rows merge into one entry that carries the most common genes and DNA. Within this sample are under 30,000 distinct CDR3 sequences, with about 4.5% of them counted one time only. The ten top clones hold approximately 15% of the sample. Sequencing was done on a sample of whole blood. These receptors all come from an adult who was a healthcare worker with PCR-confirmed SARS-CoV-2 infection or an uninfected control (not recorded which).

This clonotype was detected ten times or more. The chain links TRBV6-1 to TRBJ2-2, with a tentative D call TRBD1 (5 bases). V was cut by 6 bases and J by 6 bases, with 14 bases left in between. Germline V gene lookup returns CDR1 MNHNS and CDR2 SASEGT. The length of the CDR3 is 14 residues. The CDR3 reads CASRPQVLSGELFF. CDR3 sequence (DNA): TGTGCCAGCAGACCACAGGTGCTTTCCGGGGAGCTGTTTTTT.

This clonotype was seen at least ten times. The chain has TRBV7-9 and TRBJ1-2; the match to TRBD1 covers 7 bases. In germline, CDR1 is SEHNR, CDR2 FQNEAQ (reference sequence). The CDR3 has 13 amino acids. J gave up 4 bases and V 5 bases, and 4 bases lay outside the gene matches. The CDR3 here is CASSLTGTYGYTF. CDR3 DNA sequence: TGTGCCAGCAGCCTGACAGGGACCTATGGCTACACCTTC.

This clonotype was seen at least ten times. V and J are TRBV6-2 or TRBV6-3 and TRBJ1-3, with a tentative D call TRBD1 (5 bases). CDR1 is MNHEY and CDR2 is SVGEGT in the germline V gene. The CDR3 contains 15 residues. V dropped 5 bases and J dropped 3 bases, with 14 bases sitting between them. This chain's CDR3 is CASSPLKGLGNTIYF. Written as DNA, the CDR3 is TGTGCCAGCAGTCCCCTCAAGGGGCTTGGAAACACCATATATTTT.

Many counts were recorded for this clonotype. The rearrangement joins TRBV20-1 to TRBJ2-1; D possibly corresponds to TRBD2 (5 bases). Germline V gene sequence: CDR1 DFQATT, CDR2 SNEGSKA (reference sequence). The CDR3 extends over 13 amino acids. With 6 bases removed from V and 3 bases from J, the gap between germline ends came to 12 bases. Here the CDR3 reads CSALVRDYNEQFF. CDR3 sequence (DNA): TGCAGTGCCCTAGTCCGGGACTACAATGAGCAGTTCTTC.

This clonotype was recorded only once. A read error is possible here, since a much larger clone lies one base away. The chain joins TRBV12-3 or TRBV12-4 to TRBJ1-3; D gene ambiguous. V dropped 2 bases and J dropped 2 bases, with 7 bases sitting between them. CDR3 length equals 14 residues. The CDR3, as DNA: TGTGCCAGCAGTTTACGGGGAGCTGGAAACACCATATATTTT. It codes for CASSLRGAGNTIYF.

This clonotype was picked up a small number of times. The V call is TRBV12-3 or TRBV12-4, the J call TRBJ2-3, with D unclear. V lost 1 base, J lost 7 bases, and 6 bases lay in between. CDR3 size: 12 residues. This chain's CDR3 is CASSLVKNTQYF. The DNA of the CDR3 is TGTGCCAGCAGTTTAGTGAAGAATACGCAGTATTTT.